This record looks at one T cell receptor beta chain sequence and its context. Germline V gene data show CDR1 as SGDLS and CDR2 as YYNGEE. The CDR3 spans 14 residues. V was clipped by 4 bases and J by 6 bases, with 15 bases between them. This sample is part of a study of neurological immune-mediated disorders. From the 5' RACE reads, TCRdb called clonotypes with MiXCR, one entry per CDR3 protein. The sample includes tens of thousands of distinct CDR3 sequences, around 4.8% seen only once; the top ten take roughly 2%. Sequencing was carried out using PBMCs. This chain uses TRBV9 with TRBJ2-3; D might be TRBD2 (5 bases). The clonotype comes from a woman in her 70s with multiple sclerosis. CDR3 amino acids: CASSPGEGPDTQYF. DNA of the CDR3: TGTGCCAGCAGCCCCGGGGAAGGACCCGATACGCAGTATTTT.